This T cell receptor beta chain was found in a study of T-cell memory formation after mild COVID-19. Constant-segment primers and 5'RACE yielded cDNA libraries for TCR alpha and TCR beta, each carrying sample barcodes and UMIs. TCRdb re-analysed the 5' RACE reads in MiXCR, keeping a single row per CDR3 protein. The sample records 450,000 or so distinct CDR3 sequences, 15% to 20% being singletons. Per the germline V gene, CDR1 is SGHVS and CDR2 is FNYEAQ. Trimming stripped 5 bases from V and 7 bases from J, with 9 bases between. CDR3 length: 13 residues. Study-level findings and limits: The study detected some responding clones in pre-infection memory, suggesting cross-reactive memory joined. Chiefly within CM and EM were the contracting CD4+ clones; CD8+ ones were within EMRA.

Worth noting for this clonotype: Antigen unknown.

The V and J genes are TRBV7-6 and TRBJ1-6; no definite D call. This sequence was found in an adult woman who had mild COVID-19 (a few samples of this study predate the infection). Cell type and time point are not known. Specimen: PBMCs or a T cell subset sorted from them (not recorded which). This CDR3 reads CASSLKINSPLHF. CDR3 DNA sequence: TGTGCCAGCAGCCTAAAGATAAATTCACCCCTCCACTTT. Full variable domain (missing parts from reference TRBV7-6 and TRBJ1-6): GAGVSQSPRYKVTKRGQDVALRCDPISGHVSLYWYRQALGQGPEFLTYFNYEAQQDKSGLPNDRFSAERPEGSISTLTIQRTEQRDSAMYRCASSLKINSPLHFGNGTRLTVT.